This entry describes one TCR beta chain. Its antigen remains unidentified. The trim removed 6 bases at V and 5 bases at J, leaving 9 bases unmatched. CDR3 length equals 15 residues. Germline CDR1 MNHEY, CDR2 SMNVEV (reference sequence). This record belongs to a study of cytomegalovirus exposure and HLA in healthy donors. Overall study: One earlier analysis, a look at approximately 190 million T cells, found 117 million unique TCR beta sequences.

The PCR ran on 60 Vbeta and 13 Jbeta primers. Produced via immunoSEQ multiplex PCR; TCRdb's table is partial and in-frame only. The sample shows around 110,000 clones, 70% to 75% of them seen only once. General observations from the study: There were 150 to 200 TCR beta chains listed as cytomegalovirus-associated.

The sequenced sample consisted of PBMCs. The clonotype comes from a woman between 18 and 29 years old in good health and CMV-seronegative. The chain uses TRBV27 and TRBJ1-5; the match to TRBD1 covers 8 bases. Here the CDR3 reads CASSPTGVGHQPQHF. The DNA for the CDR3 is TGTGCCAGCAGCCCGACAGGGGTAGGGCATCAGCCCCAGCATTTT.